This T cell receptor (beta chain) was identified in a study of blood T cell repertoires in COVID-19. On the study more broadly: The analysed material was cDNA or gDNA that came from T cells, B-cell-depleted T cells, or PBMCs.

V lost 2 bases and J lost 8; bases outside the gene matches: 7. The CDR3 covers 15 residues. Germline CDR1 MRHNA, CDR2 SNTAGT. Clones were read by immunoSEQ multiplex PCR, and TCRdb kept only the in-frame ones, dropping some. The sample has roughly 230,000 clones, approximately 85% seen once; the top ten hold about 0.7%. What was sequenced was peripheral blood. This chain joins TRBV6-4 and TRBJ2-1; TRBD1 aligns across 9 bases. This receptor was identified in a human donor in a cohort sampled during active COVID-19. CDR3 protein: CASSDRGQGRDEQFF. In DNA form, the CDR3 reads TGTGCCAGCAGTGACAGGGGACAGGGTCGGGATGAGCAGTTCTTC.